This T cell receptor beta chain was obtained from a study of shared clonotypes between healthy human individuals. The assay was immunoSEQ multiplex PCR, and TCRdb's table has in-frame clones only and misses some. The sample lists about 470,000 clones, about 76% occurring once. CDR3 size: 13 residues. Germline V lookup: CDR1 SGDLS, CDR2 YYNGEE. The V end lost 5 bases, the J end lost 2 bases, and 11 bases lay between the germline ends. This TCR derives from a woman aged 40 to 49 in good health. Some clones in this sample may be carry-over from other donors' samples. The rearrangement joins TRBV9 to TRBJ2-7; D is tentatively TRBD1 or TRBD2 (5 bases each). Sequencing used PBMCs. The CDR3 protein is CASSPRDAYEQYF. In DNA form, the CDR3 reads TGTGCCAGCAGTCCTCGGGACGCCTACGAGCAGTACTTC. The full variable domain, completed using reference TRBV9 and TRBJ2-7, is DSGVTQTPKHLITATGQRVTLRCSPRSGDLSVYWYQQSLDQGLQFLIQYYNGEERAKGNILERFSAQQFPDLHSELNLSSLELGDSALYFCASSPRDAYEQYFGPGTRLTVT.